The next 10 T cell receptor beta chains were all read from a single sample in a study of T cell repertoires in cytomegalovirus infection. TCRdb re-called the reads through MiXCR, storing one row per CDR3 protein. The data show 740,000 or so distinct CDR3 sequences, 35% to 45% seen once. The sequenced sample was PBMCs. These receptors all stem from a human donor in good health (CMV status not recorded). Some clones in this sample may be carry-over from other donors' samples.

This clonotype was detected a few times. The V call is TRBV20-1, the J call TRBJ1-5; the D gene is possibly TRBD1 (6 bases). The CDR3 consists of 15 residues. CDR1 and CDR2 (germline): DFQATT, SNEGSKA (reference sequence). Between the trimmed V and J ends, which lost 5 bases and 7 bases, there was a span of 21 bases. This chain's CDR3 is CSADIRGRAGQPQHF. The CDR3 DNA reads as TGCAGTGCTGACATCAGGGGCAGGGCGGGCCAGCCCCAGCATTTT.

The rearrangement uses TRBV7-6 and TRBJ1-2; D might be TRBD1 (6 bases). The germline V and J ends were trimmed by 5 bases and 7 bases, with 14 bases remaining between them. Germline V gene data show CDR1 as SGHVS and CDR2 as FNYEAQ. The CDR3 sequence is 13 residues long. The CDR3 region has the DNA TGTGCCAGCAGCCCGGGGGCCGGGGGTGGCTACACCTTC. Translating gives CASSPGAGGGYTF.

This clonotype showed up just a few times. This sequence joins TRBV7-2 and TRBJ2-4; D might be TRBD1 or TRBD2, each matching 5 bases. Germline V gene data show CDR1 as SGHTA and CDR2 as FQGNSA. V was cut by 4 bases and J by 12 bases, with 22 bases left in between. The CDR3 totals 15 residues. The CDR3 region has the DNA TGTGCCAGCAGCTCGCCGGGGCGTGTGGTTTTATCTCAGTACTTC. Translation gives CASSSPGRVVLSQYF.

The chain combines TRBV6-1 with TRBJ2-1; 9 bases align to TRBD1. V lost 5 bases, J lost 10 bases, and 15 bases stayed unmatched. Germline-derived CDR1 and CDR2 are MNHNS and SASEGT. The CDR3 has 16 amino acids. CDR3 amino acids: CASSPQGQGRAGEQFF. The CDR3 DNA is TGTGCCAGCAGTCCCCAGGGACAGGGAAGGGCAGGCGAGCAGTTCTTC.

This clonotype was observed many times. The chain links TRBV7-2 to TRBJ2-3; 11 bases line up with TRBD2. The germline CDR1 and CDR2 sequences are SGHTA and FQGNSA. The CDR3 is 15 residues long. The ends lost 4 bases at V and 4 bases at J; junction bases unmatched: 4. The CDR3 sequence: CASSSVAGGPDTQYF. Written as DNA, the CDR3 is TGTGCCAGCAGCTCGGTAGCGGGAGGGCCAGATACGCAGTATTTT.

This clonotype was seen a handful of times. The CDR3 region has the DNA TGTGCCAGCAGCTTGAAAATTGATGAACAGCGCTATGGCTACACCTTC. This translates into CASSLKIDEQRYGYTF. This chain joins TRBV5-6 and TRBJ1-2; no definite D call. The CDR3 extends over 16 amino acids. In germline, CDR1 is SGHDT, CDR2 YYEEEE. Trimming took off 1 base at V and 4 bases at J, with 17 bases between the two ends.

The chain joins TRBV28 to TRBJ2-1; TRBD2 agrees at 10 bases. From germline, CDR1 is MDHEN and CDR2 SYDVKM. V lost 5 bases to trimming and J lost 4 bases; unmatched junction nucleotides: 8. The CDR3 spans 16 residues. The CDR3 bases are TGTGCCAGCAGTCCGACCGGACTAGCGGATTACAATGAGCAGTTCTTC. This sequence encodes CASSPTGLADYNEQFF.

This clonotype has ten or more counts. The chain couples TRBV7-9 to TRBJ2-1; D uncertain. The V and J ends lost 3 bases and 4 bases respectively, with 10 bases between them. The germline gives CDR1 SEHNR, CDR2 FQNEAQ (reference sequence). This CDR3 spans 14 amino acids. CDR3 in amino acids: CASSLPGWYNEQFF. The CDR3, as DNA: TGTGCCAGCAGCTTGCCAGGATGGTACAATGAGCAGTTCTTC.

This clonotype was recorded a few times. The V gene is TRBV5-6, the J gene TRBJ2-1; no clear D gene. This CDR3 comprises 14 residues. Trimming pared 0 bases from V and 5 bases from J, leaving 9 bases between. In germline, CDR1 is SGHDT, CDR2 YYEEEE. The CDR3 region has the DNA TGTGCCAGCAGCTTGGTGAATCGAAACAATGAGCAGTTCTTC. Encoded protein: CASSLVNRNNEQFF.

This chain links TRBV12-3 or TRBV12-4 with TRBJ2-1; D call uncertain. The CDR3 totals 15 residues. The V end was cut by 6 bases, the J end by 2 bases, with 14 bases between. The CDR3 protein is CASSRSGSPYNEQFF. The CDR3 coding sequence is TGTGCCAGCAGCCGATCGGGTAGCCCCTACAATGAGCAGTTCTTC.